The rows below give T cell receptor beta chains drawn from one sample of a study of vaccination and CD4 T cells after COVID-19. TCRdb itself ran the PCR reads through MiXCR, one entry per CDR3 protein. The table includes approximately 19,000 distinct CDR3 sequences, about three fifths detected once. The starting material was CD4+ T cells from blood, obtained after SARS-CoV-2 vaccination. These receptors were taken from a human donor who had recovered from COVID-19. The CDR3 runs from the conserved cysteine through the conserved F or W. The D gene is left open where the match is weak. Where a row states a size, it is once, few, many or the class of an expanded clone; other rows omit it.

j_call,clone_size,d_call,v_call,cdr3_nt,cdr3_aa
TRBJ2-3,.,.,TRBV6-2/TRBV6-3,TGTGCCAGCAGGAGGGTCGCGGCAGATACGCAGTATTTT,CASRRVAADTQYF
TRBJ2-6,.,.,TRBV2,TGTGCCAGCGGGGACTCTCAGTCGGGGGCCAACGTCCTGACTTTC,CASGDSQSGANVLTF
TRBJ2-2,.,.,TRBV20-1,TGCAGTGGGGTCGAGGACGACACCGGGGAGCTGTTTTTT,CSGVEDDTGELFF
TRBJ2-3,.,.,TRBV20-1,TGCAGTGCTGCCACTCCCCGCACAGATACGCAGTATTTT,CSAATPRTDTQYF
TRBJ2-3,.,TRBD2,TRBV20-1,TGCAGTGCTAGTAGCGGGTTCTCCGCAGATACGCAGTATTTT,CSASSGFSADTQYF
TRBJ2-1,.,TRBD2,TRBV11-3,TGTGCCAGCAGCCTAGGACTAGCGGTTTACAATGAGCAGTTCTTC,CASSLGLAVYNEQFF
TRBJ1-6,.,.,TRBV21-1,TGTGCCAGCAGGGAACCATGGACAGGGTTGAGTTCACCCCTCCACTTT,CASREPWTGLSSPLHF
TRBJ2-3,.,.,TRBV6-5,TGTGCCAGCAGTTTCCGACTAGAATCAGATACGCAGTATTTT,CASSFRLESDTQYF
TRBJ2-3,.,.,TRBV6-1,TGTGCCAGCAGGGCAGATACGCAGTATTTT,CASRADTQYF
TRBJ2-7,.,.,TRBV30,TGTGCCTGGAGTGCGGGCCGCTCCTACGAGCAGTACTTC,CAWSAGRSYEQYF
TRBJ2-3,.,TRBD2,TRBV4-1,TGCGCCAGCAGCCAAGATCCCACGACTAGCGGGGTCAGTGGTACGCAGTATTTT,CASSQDPTTSGVSGTQYF
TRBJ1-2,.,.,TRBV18,TGTGCCAGCTCAGAGGACAGAAACTATGGCTACACCTTC,CASSEDRNYGYTF
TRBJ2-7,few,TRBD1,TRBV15,TGTGCCACCAGCAGAAGGGACAGTACCTACGAGCAGTACTTC,CATSRRDSTYEQYF
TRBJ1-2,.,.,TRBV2,TGTGCCAGCAGTGAAGTTTCAGGAGAATATGGCTACACCTTC,CASSEVSGEYGYTF
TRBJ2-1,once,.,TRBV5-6,TGTGCCAGCAGCCCCGGTAGGTTATCCTACAATGAGCAGTTCTTC,CASSPGRLSYNEQFF
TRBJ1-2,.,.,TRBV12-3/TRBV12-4,TGTGCCAGCAGCCCGACAGGAAACTATGGCTACACCTTC,CASSPTGNYGYTF
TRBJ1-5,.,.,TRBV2,TGTGCCAGCACCAGTGACAGTAGCAATCAGCCCCAGCATTTT,CASTSDSSNQPQHF
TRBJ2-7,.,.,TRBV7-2,TGTGCCAGCAGCTCCACGGGAGTGCAGTACTTC,CASSSTGVQYF
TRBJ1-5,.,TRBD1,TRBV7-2,TGTGCCAGCAGCTTCTCTATACAGGGGGTCAATCAGCCCCAGCATTTT,CASSFSIQGVNQPQHF
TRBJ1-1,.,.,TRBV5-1,TGCGCCAGCAGCTCTCGGTGGGGGGGGAATCGAGTTGAAGCTTTCTTT,CASSSRWGGNRVEAFF
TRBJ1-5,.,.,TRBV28,TGTGCCAGCATCCCAGTCGGCACCTCCAATCAGCCCCAGCATTTT,CASIPVGTSNQPQHF
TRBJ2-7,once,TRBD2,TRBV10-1,TGCGCCAGCAGAGGTTCTAGCGGGAGTATCTACGAGCAGTACTTC,CASRGSSGSIYEQYF
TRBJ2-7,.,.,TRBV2,TGTGCCAGCGCCGACAGTGGAGCGACCTCCTACGAGCAGTGCTTC,CASADSGATSYEQCF
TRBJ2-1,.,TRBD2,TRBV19,TGTGCCAGTAGTTTAGGACTAGAAAGGAATGAGCAGTTCTTC,CASSLGLERNEQFF
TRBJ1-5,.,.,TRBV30,TGTGCCTGGAGTGCCCGGCTTAGCAATCAGCCCCAGCATTTT,CAWSARLSNQPQHF
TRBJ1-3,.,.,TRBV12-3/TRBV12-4,TGTGCCAGCAGTTTAATTGACACCATATATTTT,CASSLIDTIYF